This T cell receptor (beta chain) was recovered during a study of T cells in tumors after PD-1 blockade. Whole-study findings and limits: Approximately 41% of tumor TCR clonotypes were also found in blood.

The length of the CDR3 is 14 residues. The V gene's germline CDR1 is SGHNT and CDR2 YYREEE (reference sequence). The ends lost 3 bases at V and 3 bases at J; junction bases unmatched: 5. Clones were sequenced by immunoSEQ multiplex PCR, and TCRdb holds only the in-frame ones, with some missing. Of approximately 30,000 clones in the sample, roughly 73% were seen once. A remark on this clone: Its antigen is unidentified.

Template: tumor biopsy or peripheral blood genomic DNA, about 600-6,004 ng per sample. The sequenced sample was PBMCs, obtained after anti-PD-1 treatment. This clonotype originated in a human donor with basal cell carcinoma. The chain joins TRBV5-4 to TRBJ2-5; the match to TRBD1 covers 7 bases. CDR3 in DNA: TGTGCCAGCAGCTGGACAGGACAAAAAGAGACCCAGTACTTC. It encodes CASSWTGQKETQYF.